The 9 T cell receptor beta chains below come from one sample, sequenced in a study of blood T cell repertoires in COVID-19. Clones were sequenced by immunoSEQ multiplex PCR, and TCRdb holds only the in-frame ones, with some missing. The sample lists some 200,000 clones; around 90% were seen once. Sequencing was done on a sample of peripheral blood. These receptors were taken from a man aged 50 or older with acute or convalescent COVID-19.

V and J are TRBV9 and TRBJ2-1, with 9 bases matching TRBD2. The trim removed 0 bases at V and 7 bases at J, leaving 11 bases unmatched. Germline CDR1 and CDR2: SGDLS and YYNGEE. CDR3 length: 17 residues. The CDR3 DNA follows: TGTGCCAGCAGCGTAGGCTCTGCTAGCGGGACTTATAATGAGCAGTTCTTC. It is translated as CASSVGSASGTYNEQFF.

In its sample, this clone was seen once. The chain joins TRBV7-9 to TRBJ1-2, with 7 bases matching TRBD1. The junction had 6 bases not matched to a gene; V was cut back by 2 bases and J by 3 bases. Germline V gene sequence: CDR1 SEHNR, CDR2 FQNEAQ (reference sequence). This CDR3 spans 15 amino acids. This CDR3 is CASSLPQGGDYGYTF. DNA of the CDR3: TGTGCCAGCAGCTTACCTCAGGGGGGCGACTATGGCTACACCTTC. Using reference TRBV7-9 and TRBJ1-2 for the parts outside the CDR3, the full variable domain is DTGVSQNPRHKITKRGQNVTFRCDPISEHNRLYWYRQTLGQGPEFLTYFQNEAQLEKSRLLSDRFSAERPKGSFSTLEIQRTEQGDSAMYLCASSLPQGGDYGYTFGSGTRLTVV.

The chain carries TRBV19 and TRBJ1-1, with D maybe TRBD1 (5 bases). Looked up from germline, CDR1 is LNHDA and CDR2 is SQIVND (reference sequence). This CDR3 comprises 13 residues. V lost 4 bases to trimming and J lost 11 bases, with 17 bases between them. The CDR3 DNA reads as TGTGCCAGTAGTACCCGGGACTGGAAGAAGGCTTTCTTT. Amino acid sequence: CASSTRDWKKAFF.

The chain uses TRBV7-3 and TRBJ2-1; D uncertain. V was trimmed by 5 bases and J by 10 bases, leaving 15 bases between them. The CDR3 has 13 amino acids. CDR1 and CDR2 from the germline V gene are SGHTA and FQGTGA. CDR3 sequence: CASSKKPNREQFF. The CDR3 nucleotides are TGTGCCAGCAGCAAAAAACCCAACCGGGAGCAGTTCTTC.

The chain couples TRBV7-9 to TRBJ1-1; D unclear. The V gene lost 1 base and the J gene lost 6 bases, with 9 bases spanning the gap. CDR3 length: 13 residues. Germline loops: CDR1 SEHNR, CDR2 FQNEAQ (reference sequence). The CDR3 sequence: CASSLGLGSEAFF. The CDR3 DNA is TGTGCCAGCAGCTTAGGTCTAGGCTCTGAAGCTTTCTTT.

The chain carries TRBV30 and TRBJ1-6, with D possibly matching TRBD1 (6 bases). Trimming cost V 3 bases and J 9 bases, with 18 bases left between them. This CDR3 spans 15 amino acids. Germline CDR1 reads GTSNPN; CDR2 reads SVGIG (reference sequence). CDR3 in DNA: TGTGCCTGGAGGGGGGCGGGGGCACTGCGTTCACCCCTCCACTTT. Its translation: CAWRGAGALRSPLHF.

J is TRBJ1-4 and V is TRBV28; D is ambiguous. The CDR3 spans 12 residues. CDR1 MDHEN and CDR2 SYDVKM come from the germline V gene. V was clipped by 10 bases and J by 5 bases, with 11 bases between them. CDR3 sequence (DNA): TGTGCCACATCTGGGGAGAATGAAAAACTGTTTTTT. Its translation: CATSGENEKLFF.

V and J are TRBV2 and TRBJ1-5; D not resolved. The CDR3 runs to 15 residues. V lost 6 bases and J lost 1, with 13 bases in between. The germline V gene encodes CDR1 SNHLY and CDR2 FYNNEI. As DNA, the CDR3 is TGTGCCAGCAGGGGGTGGAGGAACAGCAATCAGCCCCAGCATTTT. It yields the protein CASRGWRNSNQPQHF.

This chain connects TRBV7-2 to TRBJ2-3; D perhaps matches TRBD2 (6 bases). Germline V lookup: CDR1 SGHTA, CDR2 FQGNSA. This CDR3 has 14 residues. The germline V and J ends were trimmed by 4 bases and 0 bases, with 8 bases remaining between them. In nucleotides, the CDR3 is TGTGCCAGCAGCTACGGGGGAAGCACAGATACGCAGTATTTT. This encodes CASSYGGSTDTQYF.